The 31 T cell receptor beta chains listed next were all sequenced from one sample in a study of cytomegalovirus exposure and HLA in healthy donors. Both 60 Vbeta primers and 13 Jbeta primers went into the PCR. Using immunoSEQ multiplex PCR, the repertoire was profiled, and TCRdb retains in-frame clones only, with some absent. The sample contains some 150,000 clones, 60% to 85% of which appear only once. Source material: PBMCs. The receptors were sampled from a man aged 25-45 years in good health and CMV-seropositive.

CDR3 protein: CASSVLAGGPYNEQFF. Written as DNA, the CDR3 is TGTGCCAGCAGCGTACTAGCGGGGGGCCCCTACAATGAGCAGTTCTTC. The rearrangement links TRBV9 to TRBJ2-1, with 11 bases lining up with TRBD2. The V gene end was trimmed by 1 base and the J gene end by 2 bases; junction bases not matched to a gene: 2. CDR1 is SGDLS and CDR2 is YYNGEE in the germline V gene. The CDR3 is 16 amino acids.

This chain links TRBV6-6 with TRBJ1-1; D is undetermined. Germline loops: CDR1 MNHNY, CDR2 SVGAGI (reference sequence). V was trimmed by 7 bases and J by 4 bases, leaving 16 bases between them. This CDR3 region has 14 residues. CDR3 DNA sequence: TGTGCCAGCACCTCGGCGGCCTCGGGCACTGAAGCTTTCTTT. It codes for CASTSAASGTEAFF.

Only a few counts were recorded for this clone. The chain employs TRBV4-1 and TRBJ1-1; D not certain. The length of the CDR3 is 13 residues. V was trimmed by 1 base and J by 5 bases, leaving 8 bases between them. Looked up from germline, CDR1 is MGHRA and CDR2 is YSYEKL. The CDR3 here is CASSQGQRTEAFF. The CDR3, as DNA: TGCGCCAGCAGCCAAGGACAAAGAACTGAAGCTTTCTTT.

The rearrangement links TRBV7-6 to TRBJ2-7, with D uncertain. Looked up from germline, CDR1 is SGHVS and CDR2 is FNYEAQ. The CDR3 totals 15 residues. The ends were cut back, 1 base at V and 0 bases at J, with 10 bases in the middle. CDR3 loop: CASSLGPVSSYEQYF. The CDR3 nucleotides are TGTGCCAGCAGCTTAGGTCCGGTGAGCTCCTACGAGCAGTACTTC.

The J gene is TRBJ2-1, the V gene TRBV6-5, with D tentatively TRBD2 (6 bases). Germline CDR1 MNHEY, CDR2 SVGAGI. With 0 bases removed from V and 8 bases from J, the gap between germline ends came to 14 bases. This CDR3 comprises 15 residues. CDR3 amino acids: CASSYSRNGGYEQFF. CDR3 coding DNA: TGTGCCAGCAGTTACTCGAGGAACGGGGGATATGAGCAGTTCTTC.

The rearrangement links TRBV4-1 to TRBJ2-5; the match to TRBD2 covers 13 bases. The CDR3 contains 15 residues. The ends lost 6 bases at V and 3 bases at J; junction bases unmatched: 4. The germline gives CDR1 MGHRA, CDR2 YSYEKL. CDR3 nucleotides: TGCGCCAGCAGAGCGGGACTAGCGGGGAAAGAGACCCAGTACTTC. Amino acid sequence: CASRAGLAGKETQYF.

The chain is built from TRBV4-3 and TRBJ2-1, with D possibly being TRBD2 (5 bases). Trimming shortened V by 0 bases and J by 0 bases, and 15 bases separated the two germline ends. The CDR3 loop spans 18 amino acids. The germline V gene encodes CDR1 LGHNA and CDR2 YSLEER. CDR3 residues: CASSQEYHKRSSYNEQFF. The CDR3 DNA is TGCGCCAGCAGCCAAGAATATCATAAGCGGAGCTCCTACAATGAGCAGTTCTTC.

This chain uses TRBV7-6 with TRBJ2-2; D is uncertain. V gave up 6 bases and J gave up 5 bases, with 13 bases separating them. The CDR3 spans 14 residues. Germline V lookup: CDR1 SGHVS, CDR2 FNYEAQ. The CDR3: CASREPEWTGELFF. In DNA form, the CDR3 reads TGTGCCAGCAGAGAACCCGAGTGGACCGGGGAGCTGTTTTTT.

Note on this clone: The junction and the germline gene differ at one end; a read error may be behind it. The CDR3 region has the DNA TGTGCCAGTAGTTCCCCGGGACAGGGCGTAGAGCAGTACTTC. Amino acid sequence: CASSSPGQGVEQYF. The chain has TRBV28 and TRBJ2-7; 9 nucleotides match TRBD1. Germline V gene data show CDR1 as MDHEN and CDR2 as SYDVKM. The CDR3 totals 14 residues.

This chain joins TRBV5-1 and TRBJ1-6, with D uncertain. CDR1 is SGHRS, CDR2 YFSETQ, per germline. The length of the CDR3 is 16 residues. V was clipped by 2 bases and J by 0 bases, with 9 bases between them. DNA for the CDR3: TGCGCCAGCAGCTTTGGAGATAGCTCCTATAATTCACCCCTCCACTTT. Translated, it gives CASSFGDSSYNSPLHF.

This chain links TRBV29-1 with TRBJ1-2; 11 bases are a match to TRBD1. V shed 3 bases and J 12 bases; nucleotides not matched to a gene: 15. CDR1 and CDR2 from the germline V gene are SQVTM and ANQGSEA. The CDR3 is 15 amino acids. The CDR3 sequence: CSVDEGQGGLYFNTF. The CDR3, as DNA: TGCAGCGTTGATGAGGGACAGGGGGGACTATATTTCAACACCTTC.

J is TRBJ2-3 and V is TRBV28; the match to TRBD2 covers 9 bases. J gave up 1 base and V 7 bases, and 3 bases lay outside the gene matches. The CDR3 spans 14 residues. CDR1 is MDHEN, CDR2 SYDVKM, per germline. As DNA, the CDR3 is TGTGCCAGCACCTTAGCGGGGGGCACAGATACGCAGTATTTT. Protein: CASTLAGGTDTQYF.

The rearrangement joins TRBV28 to TRBJ1-6, with no clear D. CDR3 size: 14 residues. V lost 10 bases and J lost 0, with 10 bases in between. Looked up from germline, CDR1 is MDHEN and CDR2 is SYDVKM. Written as DNA, the CDR3 is TGTGCCACCCGGGGTAGCTCCTATAATTCACCCCTCCACTTT. It yields the protein CATRGSSYNSPLHF.

This chain links TRBV28 with TRBJ1-5; the D gene is possibly TRBD1 (5 bases). The length of the CDR3 is 14 residues. Per germline, CDR1 MDHEN and CDR2 SYDVKM. V lost 6 bases and J 2 bases, leaving 11 bases between the germline ends. CDR3 residues: CASRPDNGNQPQHF. Here the CDR3 DNA reads TGTGCCAGCAGACCGGACAACGGCAATCAGCCCCAGCATTTT. Full variable domain (missing parts from reference TRBV28 and TRBJ1-5): DVKVTQSSRYLVKRTGEKVFLECVQDMDHENMFWYRQDPGLGLRLIYFSYDVKMKEKGDIPEGYSVSREKKERFSLILESASTNQTSMYLCASRPDNGNQPQHFGDGTRLSIL.

CDR3: CASRPGTGPNQPQHF. CDR3 bases: TGTGCCAGCAGGCCCGGGACAGGGCCGAATCAGCCCCAGCATTTT. The chain joins TRBV27 to TRBJ1-5; 9 positions agree with TRBD1. From germline, CDR1 is MNHEY and CDR2 SMNVEV (reference sequence). V lost 6 bases, J lost 4 bases, and 7 bases stayed unmatched. The CDR3 runs to 15 residues.

This sequence joins TRBV7-9 and TRBJ2-7; tentatively, D is TRBD2 (6 bases). CDR1 and CDR2 from the germline V gene are SEHNR and FQNEAQ (reference sequence). With 0 bases removed from V and 5 bases from J, the gap between germline ends came to 11 bases. The CDR3 is made up of 14 amino acids. CDR3 nucleotide sequence: TGTGCCAGCAGCTTAGCGTTGGGGGGTGACGAGCAGTACTTC. Translating gives CASSLALGGDEQYF.

The V gene is TRBV7-2, the J gene TRBJ2-5, with 9 bases aligning to TRBD2. The J segment lost 5 bases and the V segment lost 2 bases, leaving 3 bases of the junction unmatched. The germline V gene has CDR1 SGHTA and CDR2 FQGNSA. This CDR3 contains 14 residues. CDR3 residues: CASSLTLAGETQYF. In DNA form, the CDR3 reads TGTGCCAGCAGCTTAACGCTAGCGGGGGAGACCCAGTACTTC.

The chain carries TRBV6-5 and TRBJ1-2, with 9 bases lining up with TRBD1. This CDR3 region has 13 residues. Germline CDR1 is MNHEY and CDR2 is SVGAGI. V lost 6 bases and J lost 3; bases outside the gene matches: 2. CDR3 loop: CASRGDRDYGYTF. DNA for the CDR3: TGTGCCAGCAGGGGGGACAGGGACTATGGCTACACCTTC.

The rearrangement links TRBV6-1 to TRBJ1-1; a weak D match, TRBD1 (5 bases). V was clipped by 4 bases and J by 5 bases, with 14 bases between them. The germline gives CDR1 MNHNS, CDR2 SASEGT. The CDR3 contains 14 residues. This CDR3 reads CASSGLGGGTEAFF. In DNA form, the CDR3 reads TGTGCCAGCAGTGGTCTGGGGGGAGGAACTGAAGCTTTCTTT.

This clone was detected only a few times. Its ends do not fully match the called genes, so a read error is possible. The chain combines TRBV11-2 with TRBJ1-1, with TRBD1 matching over 7 bases. CDR1 SGHAT and CDR2 FQNNGV come from the germline V gene. There are 15 residues in the CDR3. This CDR3 reads CASSVEGAGGTEAFF. CDR3 nucleotides: TGTGCCAGCAGCGTAGAGGGGGCAGGGGGCACTGAAGCTTTCTTT.

This clone was detected only a few times. The chain has TRBV15 and TRBJ1-2; TRBD1 might be the D (6 bases). The V end lost 5 bases, the J end lost 2 bases, and 21 bases lay between the germline ends. This CDR3 comprises 17 residues. The germline V gene encodes CDR1 LNHNV and CDR2 YYDKDF (reference sequence). CDR3 in DNA: TGTGCCACCAGCCTCCCTCGGGGCCTAGACAGGAACTATGGCTACACCTTC. Protein product: CATSLPRGLDRNYGYTF. Variable domain in full (rest from reference TRBV15 and TRBJ1-2): DAMVIQNPRYQVTQFGKPVTLSCSQTLNHNVMYWYQQKSSQAPKLLFHYYDKDFNNEADTPDNFQSRRPNTSFCFLDIRSPGLGDTAMYLCATSLPRGLDRNYGYTFGSGTRLTVV.

In this sample, this clone turned up a few times. The V call is TRBV4-1, the J call TRBJ1-2; D remains ambiguous. Germline V CDR1 and CDR2: MGHRA, YSYEKL. The CDR3 contains 14 residues. Trimming took off 0 bases at V and 4 bases at J, with 9 bases between the two ends. The CDR3 DNA reads TGCGCCAGCAGCCAAGAAGTCGAGAGCTATGGCTACACCTTC. The encoded protein is CASSQEVESYGYTF.

The chain uses TRBV7-2 and TRBJ2-7; D is perhaps TRBD2 (6 bases). Deletions cut 3 bases from V and 4 bases from J, with 13 bases between. CDR3 length: 14 amino acids. The germline V gene has CDR1 SGHTA and CDR2 FQGNSA. DNA for the CDR3: TGTGCCAGCAGCTTGAGACTAGGTGCGTACGAGCAGTACTTC. It specifies CASSLRLGAYEQYF.

In this sample, this clone turned up a few times. The chain has TRBV30 and TRBJ2-1; 8 bases map to TRBD2. J gave up 4 bases and V 2 bases, and 7 bases lay outside the gene matches. Germline V gene sequence: CDR1 GTSNPN, CDR2 SVGIG (reference sequence). The CDR3 contains 15 residues. CDR3 in amino acids: CAWSFGGGPYNEQFF. The CDR3 region has the DNA TGTGCCTGGAGTTTCGGGGGGGGGCCGTACAATGAGCAGTTCTTC.

V and J are TRBV5-1 and TRBJ1-5; TRBD1 might be the D (5 bases). V shed 1 base and J shed 3 bases, with 8 bases lying between them. CDR1 and CDR2 (germline): SGHRS, YFSETQ. The CDR3 runs 14 residues. Written as DNA, the CDR3 is TGCGCCAGCAGCTTGTCAGGGAACAATCAGCCCCAGCATTTT. This codes for CASSLSGNNQPQHF.

This clone was found once. The gene calls are TRBV4-1 and TRBJ2-5; 7 positions match TRBD2. Germline values: CDR1 MGHRA, CDR2 YSYEKL. The CDR3 spans 18 residues. V shed 4 bases, J shed 3 bases, and the junction held 17 bases outside the gene matches. The CDR3 nucleotides read TGCGCCAGCAGCCCTGGGGGGAGGGCGTCTCCTGAGGAAGAGACCCAGTACTTC. This sequence encodes CASSPGGRASPEEETQYF.

This clone was observed a few times. CDR3 in DNA: TGTGCCAGCAGTGAACAGCTGGTCCGAGGAGCGGACCAAGAGACCCAGTACTTC. This translates into CASSEQLVRGADQETQYF. The chain has TRBV6-1 and TRBJ2-5, with a tentative D call TRBD2 (5 bases). The CDR3 consists of 18 residues. CDR1 MNHNS and CDR2 SASEGT come from the germline V gene. V dropped 2 bases and J dropped 0 bases, with 19 bases sitting between them.

The V gene is TRBV27, the J gene TRBJ1-4; a weak D match, TRBD1 (5 bases). The V end was cut by 4 bases, the J end by 8 bases, with 5 bases between. This CDR3 has 11 residues. The V gene's germline CDR1 is MNHEY and CDR2 SMNVEV (reference sequence). The CDR3 region is CASSSGEKLFF. In nucleotides, the CDR3 is TGTGCCAGCAGTTCAGGGGAAAAACTGTTTTTT.

The chain uses TRBV9 and TRBJ2-1; maybe TRBD1 (5 bases). Germline V gene data show CDR1 as SGDLS and CDR2 as YYNGEE. The V gene lost 1 base and the J gene lost 0 bases, with 8 bases spanning the gap. This CDR3 is 15 amino acids long. In DNA form, the CDR3 reads TGTGCCAGCAGCGTATCAGGGTCCTCCTACAATGAGCAGTTCTTC. Its protein is CASSVSGSSYNEQFF.

In its sample, this clone was seen once. The chain combines TRBV9 with TRBJ1-1, with D uncertain. Trimming pared 2 bases from V and 6 bases from J, leaving 11 bases between. Germline-derived CDR1 and CDR2 are SGDLS and YYNGEE. The CDR3 sequence is 13 residues long. The CDR3 region is CASSVSGNAEAFF. Here the CDR3 DNA reads TGTGCCAGCAGCGTTTCGGGGAATGCTGAAGCTTTCTTT. Using reference TRBV9 and TRBJ1-1 for the parts outside the CDR3, the full variable domain is DSGVTQTPKHLITATGQRVTLRCSPRSGDLSVYWYQQSLDQGLQFLIQYYNGEERAKGNILERFSAQQFPDLHSELNLSSLELGDSALYFCASSVSGNAEAFFGQGTRLTVV.

The chain recombines TRBV27 with TRBJ2-2, with D possibly being TRBD1 (6 bases). The ends were cut back, 5 bases at V and 13 bases at J, with 20 bases in the middle. CDR3 size: 14 residues. Germline CDR1 reads MNHEY; CDR2 reads SMNVEV (reference sequence). For the CDR3, the DNA is TGTGCCAGCAGTCCCCTGGCAGGGGTGGGAGTGCTGTTTTTT. Its protein is CASSPLAGVGVLFF.